This T cell receptor (beta chain) came from a study of vaccination and CD4 T cells after COVID-19. As for the study in general: The makeup of the convalescents was six males and four females, two of them Hispanic.

The Oncomine TCR Beta short-read assay sequenced DNA from cultured CD4+ T cells. TCRdb ran MiXCR on the PCR reads and lists one entry per CDR3 protein. The sample has 9,900 or so distinct CDR3 sequences; 26% are singletons. Remarks on this clonotype: Its antigen is currently unknown.

Treatment reported: approximately 11-day PBMC culture with coronavirus spike peptide pools or control peptides (ViraFEST assay). The authors swapped half the medium for fresh IL-2 medium on days 3 and 7. Per germline, CDR1 SEHNR and CDR2 FQNEAQ (reference sequence). V was trimmed by 5 bases and J by 6 bases, leaving 13 bases between them. The CDR3 is made up of 13 amino acids. The chain is built from TRBV7-9 and TRBJ1-1, with a tentative D call TRBD1 (6 bases). The sample in question was CD4+ T cells from blood, cultured in vitro, obtained before SARS-CoV-2 vaccination. This TCR came from a human donor who received a COVID-19 vaccine. The CDR3 loop is CASSTGRQAEAFF. The CDR3 DNA sequence: TGTGCCAGCAGCACGGGCAGACAGGCTGAAGCTTTCTTT. The variable domain in full, completed from reference TRBV7-9 and TRBJ1-1, reads DTGVSQNPRHKITKRGQNVTFRCDPISEHNRLYWYRQTLGQGPEFLTYFQNEAQLEKSRLLSDRFSAERPKGSFSTLEIQRTEQGDSAMYLCASSTGRQAEAFFGQGTRLTVV.